The clone carrying this TCR beta chain has just a few counts. Its antigen is unidentified. The data are from a study of T cell responses to AZD1222 COVID-19 vaccine. Study background: Pooling of second doses given at about 4 or about 12 weeks was done.

Notes on the study in general: Recipients of two AZD1222 doses showed rising Spike-specific TCR breadth and depth. No day 14 peak samples; only post-peak repertoires were characterized.

Method: immunoSEQ multiplex PCR; TCRdb's copy keeps in-frame clones and lacks some. The sample gives 150,000 to 200,000 clones, around 90% of which show up once; 0.99% is in the top ten. J was trimmed by 15 bases and V by 1 base; bases with no gene match: 10. The CDR3 runs to 14 residues. Per the germline V gene, CDR1 is MRHNA and CDR2 is SNTAGT. V and J are TRBV6-4 and TRBJ2-1, with 9 bases that match TRBD2. This sample comprised peripheral blood, obtained on day 0 of AZD1222 vaccination. The receptor's source is an adult in good health. In nucleotides, the CDR3 is TGTGCCAGCAGTGACTTCTCCTATGGGACTAGCCTGTTCTTC. It specifies CASSDFSYGTSLFF.